This T cell receptor beta chain was documented in a study of Ad26.COV2.S vaccination and SARS-CoV-2 variants. Study observations and caveats: A substantial breadth of spike-specific CD8+ and CD4+ T cell responses after vaccination has been reported.

In regard to this clone: Its antigen is currently unknown.

This CDR3 has 14 residues. Germline V lookup: CDR1 MNHNY, CDR2 SVGAGI (reference sequence). V lost 6 bases and J 4 bases, leaving 13 bases between the germline ends. Treatment here: around 19 received Ad26.COV2.S at low or high dose, single or two shots; about 5 received placebo; per-sample allocation not given. Specimens were obtained on day 63 following the first vaccine or placebo injection. An Ad26 vector expressing Wuhan-strain SARS-CoV-2 spike constituted the vaccine. The data were produced by immunoSEQ multiplex PCR, yet TCRdb's version contains in-frame clones alone and is incomplete. The table records 350,000 to 450,000 clones, 83% of them present only once.

The sample consisted of peripheral blood, taken in a trial of Ad26.COV2.S vaccine versus placebo. V gene TRBV6-6 combines with J gene TRBJ1-5; D is unclear. The TCR sequence derives from a person aged 18-65 years who received the Ad26.COV2.S COVID-19 vaccine or a placebo. In DNA form, the CDR3 reads TGTGCCAGCAGCCCCCCCGGCAATAATCAGCCCCAGCATTTT. This sequence encodes CASSPPGNNQPQHF.